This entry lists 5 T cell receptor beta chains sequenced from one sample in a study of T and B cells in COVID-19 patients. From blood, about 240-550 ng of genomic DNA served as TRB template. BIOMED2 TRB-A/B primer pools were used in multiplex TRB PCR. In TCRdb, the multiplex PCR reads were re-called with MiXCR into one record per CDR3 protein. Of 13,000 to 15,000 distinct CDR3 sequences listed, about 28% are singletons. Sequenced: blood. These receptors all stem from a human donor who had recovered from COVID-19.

This CDR3 reads CASSLVPDDGYTF. The CDR3 DNA sequence: TGTGCCAGCAGCTTAGTACCAGATGATGGCTACACCTTC. The chain links TRBV7-9 to TRBJ1-2; D remains ambiguous. CDR1 is SEHNR, CDR2 FQNEAQ, per germline (reference sequence). The CDR3 extends over 13 amino acids. The V end lost 1 base, the J end lost 6 bases, and 9 bases lay between the germline ends.

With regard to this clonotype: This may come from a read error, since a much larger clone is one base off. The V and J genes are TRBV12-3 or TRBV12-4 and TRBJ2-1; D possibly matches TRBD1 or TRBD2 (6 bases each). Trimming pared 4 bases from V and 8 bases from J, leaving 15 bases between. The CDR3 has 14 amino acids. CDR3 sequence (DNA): TGTGCCAGCAGTTCGGGGGCGACATACGATGAGCAGTTCTTC. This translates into CASSSGATYDEQFF.

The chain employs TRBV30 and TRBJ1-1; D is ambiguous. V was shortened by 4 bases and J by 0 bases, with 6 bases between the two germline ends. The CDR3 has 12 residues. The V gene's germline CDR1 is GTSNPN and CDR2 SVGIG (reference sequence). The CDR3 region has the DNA TGTGCCTGGAAGCCCATGAACACTGAAGCTTTCTTT. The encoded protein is CAWKPMNTEAFF.

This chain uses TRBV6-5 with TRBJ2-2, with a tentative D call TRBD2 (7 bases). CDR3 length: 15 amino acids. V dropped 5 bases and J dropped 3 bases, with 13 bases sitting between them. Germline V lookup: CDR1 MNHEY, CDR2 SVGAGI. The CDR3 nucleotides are TGTGCCAGCAGTAAGGGGGGGGTCCACACCGGGGAGCTGTTTTTT. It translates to CASSKGGVHTGELFF.

CDR3 protein: CASQPGQGKKTQYF. CDR3 DNA sequence: TGTGCCAGTCAGCCGGGACAGGGGAAAAAGACCCAGTACTTC. The chain combines TRBV12-3 or TRBV12-4 with TRBJ2-5, with 10 positions matching TRBD1. V was clipped by 9 bases and J by 6 bases; unmatched bases: 10. The CDR3 is made up of 14 amino acids.